The T cell receptor (beta chain) under discussion was sequenced for a study of cytomegalovirus exposure and HLA in healthy donors. Each of the donors was a healthy bone marrow donor. Study-wide results and caveats: When a later analysis was performed, an Asian-associated ancestry cluster reportedly had fewer N-insertions than the roughly 670-donor mean. More clonal expansion characterized HLA-associated TCR beta chains than equally common others in a later analysis. The authors confirmed in vitro that a few CMV-associated chains were specific for CMV antigens.

Germline CDR1 SGHVS, CDR2 FNYEAQ. The CDR3 length is 13 residues. V dropped 1 base and J dropped 5 bases, with 8 bases sitting between them. As regards this clone: Its antigen is not identified.

Vbeta (60) and Jbeta (13) primers were used in the PCR. Sequenced by immunoSEQ multiplex PCR; TCRdb stores in-frame clones only, minus some. The sample lists roughly 250,000 clones; 84% were seen once. The TCR was taken from a woman in her thirties or forties in good health and CMV-seropositive. Input material: PBMCs. The V and J genes are TRBV7-6 and TRBJ2-5; D gene ambiguous. In DNA, the CDR3 is TGTGCCAGCAGCTTAGGTCCGGGTGAGACCCAGTACTTC. Its protein is CASSLGPGETQYF.